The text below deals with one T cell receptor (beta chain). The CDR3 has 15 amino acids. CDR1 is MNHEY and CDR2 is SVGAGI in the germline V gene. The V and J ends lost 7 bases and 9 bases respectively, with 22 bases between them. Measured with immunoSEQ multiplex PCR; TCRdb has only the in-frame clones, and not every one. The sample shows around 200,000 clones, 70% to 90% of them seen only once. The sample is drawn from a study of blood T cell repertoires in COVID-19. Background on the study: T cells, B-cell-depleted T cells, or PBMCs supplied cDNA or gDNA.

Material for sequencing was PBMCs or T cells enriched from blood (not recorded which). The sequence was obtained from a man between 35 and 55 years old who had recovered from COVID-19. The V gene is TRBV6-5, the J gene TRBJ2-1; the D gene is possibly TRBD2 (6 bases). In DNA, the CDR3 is TGTGCCAGCAACACAAAGGGGACTCCTTTTCTTGAGCAGTTCTTC. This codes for CASNTKGTPFLEQFF.